This T cell receptor (beta chain) was captured in a study of beta chain features in type 1 diabetes. CD4+ cells of the naive, central memory, regulatory and stem cell-like memory types were sorted via CD45RO/CCR7/CD25/CD127/CD95/CD27. In the case of this clone: Its cognate antigen is unknown.

TCRB transcripts that were expressed got sequenced, as all of the isolated RNA had been reverse transcribed. Naive, central memory and regulatory T cell samples came to a mean of about 3.9 million reads. Sequenced by immunoSEQ multiplex PCR; TCRdb stores in-frame clones only, minus some. The sample has fewer than 900,000 clones, about 17% seen once. Notes on the study in general: The study found that naive, central memory and Treg TCRB repertoires appeared more similar in patients than in healthy donors. All four CD4+ subsets of Type 1 diabetes patients contained TCRB CDR3s that were moderately but significantly shorter.

Material for sequencing was naive CD4+ T cells from blood. The source is a woman between 18 and 29 years old in good health.

The CDR3, as DNA: TGCAGTGCTGGGCCGGTAGGGACCCAGTACTTC. Translation gives CSAGPVGTQYF. The gene calls are TRBV20-1 and TRBJ2-5; D gene ambiguous. V was cut by 5 bases and J by 7 bases, with 11 bases left in between. CDR3 length: 11 residues. Germline loops: CDR1 DFQATT, CDR2 SNEGSKA (reference sequence).